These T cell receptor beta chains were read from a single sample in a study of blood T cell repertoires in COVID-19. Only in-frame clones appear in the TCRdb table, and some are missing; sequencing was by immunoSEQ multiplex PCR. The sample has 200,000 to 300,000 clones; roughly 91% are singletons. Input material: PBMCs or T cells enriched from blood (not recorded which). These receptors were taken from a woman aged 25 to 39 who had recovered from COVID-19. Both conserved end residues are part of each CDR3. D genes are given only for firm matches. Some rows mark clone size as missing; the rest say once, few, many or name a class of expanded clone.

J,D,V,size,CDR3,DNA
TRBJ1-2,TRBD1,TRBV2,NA,CASSERQGYYGYTF,TGTGCCAGCAGTGAACGACAGGGCTACTATGGCTACACCTTC
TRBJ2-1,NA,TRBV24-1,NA,CATSGVGLSYNEQFF,TGTGCCACCAGTGGCGTCGGACTCTCCTACAATGAGCAGTTCTTC
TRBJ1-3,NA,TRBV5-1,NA,CASSFGGGASGNTIYF,TGCGCCAGCAGCTTTGGGGGGGGCGCTTCTGGAAACACCATATATTTT
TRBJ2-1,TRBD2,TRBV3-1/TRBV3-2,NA,CASSHGTSWDEQFF,TGTGCCAGCAGCCACGGGACTAGCTGGGATGAGCAGTTCTTC
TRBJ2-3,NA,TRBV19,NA,CASSNTGTDTQYF,TGTGCCAGTAGCAATACAGGCACAGATACGCAGTATTTT
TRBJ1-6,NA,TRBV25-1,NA,CASRRTGTNSPLHF,TGTGCCAGCAGACGTACAGGGACCAATTCACCCCTCCACTTT
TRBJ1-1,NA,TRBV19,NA,CASTAENTEAFF,TGTGCCAGTACGGCGGAGAACACTGAAGCTTTCTTT
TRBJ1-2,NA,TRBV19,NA,CATSKYRPSYGYTF,TGTGCTACAAGCAAGTACAGGCCCAGCTATGGCTACACCTTC
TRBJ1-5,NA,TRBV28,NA,CASSSPHRDNQPQHF,TGTGCCAGCAGTAGCCCCCACAGGGACAATCAGCCCCAGCATTTT
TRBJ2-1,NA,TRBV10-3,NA,CAISGGSSYNEQFF,TGTGCCATCAGCGGGGGTAGCTCCTACAATGAGCAGTTCTTC
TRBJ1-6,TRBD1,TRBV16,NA,CASSQFLGTEPNSPLHF,TGTGCCAGCAGCCAATTTCTAGGGACAGAGCCTAATTCACCCCTCCACTTT
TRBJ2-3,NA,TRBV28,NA,CASSFRLATDTQYF,TGTGCCAGCAGTTTCAGGCTAGCCACAGATACGCAGTATTTT
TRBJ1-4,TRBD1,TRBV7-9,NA,CASSSGQLNEKLFF,TGTGCCAGCAGCTCGGGACAGCTGAATGAAAAACTGTTTTTT
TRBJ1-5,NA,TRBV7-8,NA,CASSSTEQLYSNQPQHF,TGTGCCAGCAGCTCGACGGAGCAACTTTATAGCAATCAGCCCCAGCATTTT
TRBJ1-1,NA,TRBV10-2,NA,CASSEQARSEAFF,TGCGCCAGCAGTGAACAGGCGCGGTCTGAAGCTTTCTTT
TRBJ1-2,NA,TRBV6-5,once,CASRVQVYGIDGYTF,TGTGCCAGCAGGGTACAGGTCTATGGCATCGACGGCTACACCTTC
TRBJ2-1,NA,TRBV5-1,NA,CASRVGSSGNEQFF,TGCGCCAGCAGGGTCGGGAGTTCAGGCAATGAGCAGTTCTTC
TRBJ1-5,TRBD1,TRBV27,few,CASSSRPSWTGNNQPQHF,TGTGCCAGCAGTTCGCGGCCAAGTTGGACAGGGAACAATCAGCCCCAGCATTTT
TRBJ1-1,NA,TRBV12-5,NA,CASGLVGRDAFF,TGTGCTAGTGGTTTGGTGGGCAGGGATGCTTTCTTT
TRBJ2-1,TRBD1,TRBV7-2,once,CASSLTGEFHNEQFF,TGTGCCAGCAGCCTGACAGGGGAGTTCCACAATGAGCAGTTCTTC
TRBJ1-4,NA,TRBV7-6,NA,CASSLARQTATNEKLFF,TGTGCCAGCAGCTTAGCTAGACAGACCGCAACTAATGAAAAACTGTTTTTT
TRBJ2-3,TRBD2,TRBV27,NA,CASSLSTVSTSGNTDTQYF,TGTGCCAGCAGTTTATCCACAGTGTCTACTAGCGGTAACACAGATACGCAGTATTTT
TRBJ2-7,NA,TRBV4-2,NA,CASSQEGGMRGEQYF,TGTGCCAGCAGCCAAGAAGGCGGGATGAGGGGAGAGCAGTACTTC
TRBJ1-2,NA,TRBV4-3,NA,CASSRSITGGNGYTF,TGCGCCAGCAGCCGAAGTATAACCGGGGGGAATGGCTACACCTTC
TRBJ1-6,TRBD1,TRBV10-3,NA,CAISRDRASSPLHF,TGTGCCATCAGCCGGGACAGGGCAAGTTCACCCCTCCACTTT
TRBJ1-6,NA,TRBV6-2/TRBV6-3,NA,CASSYGGLSSYNSPLHF,TGTGCCAGCAGTTACGGGGGACTGAGCTCCTATAATTCACCCCTCCACTTT
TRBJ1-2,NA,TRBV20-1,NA,CSASTQGSYGYTF,TGCAGTGCTAGTACCCAGGGGTCCTATGGCTACACCTTC
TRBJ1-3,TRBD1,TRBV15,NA,CATSRTGSDTIYF,TGTGCCACCAGCAGGACAGGGTCAGACACCATATATTTT
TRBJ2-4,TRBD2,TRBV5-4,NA,CASSSTSGLGEAKNIQYF,TGTGCCAGCAGCTCGACTAGCGGTCTGGGGGAGGCCAAAAACATTCAGTACTTC
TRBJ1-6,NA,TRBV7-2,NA,CASTRSAGQPRSPLHF,TGTGCCAGCACCCGCTCGGCAGGGCAACCTCGATCACCCCTCCACTTT
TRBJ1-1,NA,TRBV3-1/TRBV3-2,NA,CASSQGRVHTEAFF,TGTGCCAGCAGCCAAGGCAGGGTGCACACTGAAGCTTTCTTT
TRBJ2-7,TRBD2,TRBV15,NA,CATSPSGGQQYF,TGTGCCACCAGCCCCTCGGGAGGGCAGCAGTACTTC
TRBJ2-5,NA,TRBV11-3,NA,CASSLVAGETQYF,TGTGCCAGCAGCTTAGTAGCCGGAGAGACCCAGTACTTC
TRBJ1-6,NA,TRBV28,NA,CASIPRPGVTYNSPLHF,TGTGCCAGCATCCCGAGACCAGGGGTTACCTATAATTCACCCCTCCACTTT
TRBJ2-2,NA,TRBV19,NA,CASSFRTENTGELFF,TGTGCCAGTAGTTTCCGGACAGAAAACACCGGGGAGCTGTTTTTT
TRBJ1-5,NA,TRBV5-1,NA,CASSLDSNSNQPQHF,TGCGCCAGCAGCTTGGACAGCAATAGCAATCAGCCCCAGCATTTT
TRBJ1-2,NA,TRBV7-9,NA,CASSQEPHYGYTF,TGTGCCAGCAGCCAGGAACCCCACTATGGCTACACCTTC
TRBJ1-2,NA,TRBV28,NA,CASSLGAGLYGYTF,TGTGCCAGCAGTTTAGGGGCGGGGCTTTATGGCTACACCTTC
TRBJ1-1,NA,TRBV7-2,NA,CASKGRLNTEAFF,TGTGCCAGCAAAGGCAGGTTGAACACTGAAGCTTTCTTT
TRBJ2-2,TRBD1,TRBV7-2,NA,CASSAGTGNTGELFF,TGTGCCAGCAGCGCCGGGACAGGGAACACCGGGGAGCTGTTTTTT
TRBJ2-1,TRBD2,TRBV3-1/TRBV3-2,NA,CASSRGLAGGPGYNEQFF,TGTGCCAGCAGCCGGGGACTAGCGGGAGGGCCAGGGTATAATGAGCAGTTCTTC
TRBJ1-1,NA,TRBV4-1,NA,CASSQATWGDTEAFF,TGCGCCAGCAGCCAAGCTACCTGGGGGGACACTGAAGCTTTCTTT
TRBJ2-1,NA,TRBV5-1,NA,CASSFDDSSYNEQFF,TGCGCCAGCAGCTTCGATGATAGCTCCTACAATGAGCAGTTCTTC
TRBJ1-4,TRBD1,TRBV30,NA,CAWIGQGASEKLFF,TGTGCCTGGATTGGACAGGGGGCGAGTGAAAAACTGTTTTTT
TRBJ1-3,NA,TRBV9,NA,CASSVARGNTIYF,TGTGCCAGCAGCGTAGCGAGGGGAAACACCATATATTTT
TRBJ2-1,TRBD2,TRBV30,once,CAWSVRMGLGYNEQFF,TGTGCCTGGAGTGTACGGATGGGACTAGGTTACAATGAGCAGTTCTTC
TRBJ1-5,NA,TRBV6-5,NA,CASSYSGPGSNQPQHF,TGTGCCAGCAGTTACTCCGGGCCGGGGAGCAATCAGCCCCAGCATTTT
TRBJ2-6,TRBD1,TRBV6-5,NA,CASSYRQGAGANVLTF,TGTGCCAGCAGTTACCGACAGGGTGCAGGGGCCAACGTCCTGACTTTC
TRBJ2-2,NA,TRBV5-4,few,CASSSSRGGMGTGELFF,TGTGCCAGCAGCTCCTCGCGCGGCGGGATGGGCACCGGGGAGCTGTTTTTT
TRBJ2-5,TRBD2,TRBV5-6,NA,CASSSPTSGSIETQYF,TGTGCCAGCAGCTCCCCGACTAGCGGCTCCATAGAGACCCAGTACTTC
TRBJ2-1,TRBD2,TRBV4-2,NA,CASSQEVRSGRASDEQFF,TGTGCCAGCAGCCAAGAAGTCAGGAGCGGGAGGGCCTCTGATGAGCAGTTCTTC
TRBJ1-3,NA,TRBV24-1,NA,CATSDGIGGDSGNTIYF,TGTGCCACCAGTGATGGGATTGGAGGAGACTCTGGAAACACCATATATTTT
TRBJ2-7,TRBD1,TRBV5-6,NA,CASSPTGASYEQYF,TGTGCCAGCAGCCCGACAGGGGCCTCCTACGAGCAGTACTTC
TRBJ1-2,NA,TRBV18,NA,CASSPSKLEGYGYTF,TGTGCCAGCTCACCCTCTAAACTCGAGGGTTATGGCTACACCTTC